The 2 T cell receptor beta chains given below trace back to one sample, sequenced in a study of T cells in Graves' hyperthyroidism and ophthalmopathy. Authors of the study amplified TCR beta CDR3 regions from RNA transcripts. The TCR CDR3 first-round RT-PCR relied on the HTBI primer set. TCRdb reprocessed the multiplex PCR reads with MiXCR, giving one entry per CDR3 protein. This sample has about 410,000 distinct CDR3 sequences, with approximately 15% found just once. Sequenced material: blood. The origin of the receptors is a man between 18 and 35 years old with Graves' ophthalmopathy.

This clonotype was counted ten times or more. The V call is TRBV12-3 or TRBV12-4, the J call TRBJ1-1; D remains ambiguous. Deletions cut 8 bases from V and 2 bases from J, with 9 bases between. This CDR3 spans 12 amino acids. The CDR3 coding sequence is TGTGCCAGCCAGAATCGTAACACTGAAGCTTTCTTT. This gives the protein CASQNRNTEAFF.

This clonotype was detected ten times or more. The chain uses TRBV7-2 and TRBJ2-3; TRBD2 matches 10 bases. The CDR3 runs to 17 residues. Germline assignment: CDR1 SGHTA and CDR2 FQGNSA. V gave up 5 bases and J gave up 2 bases; unmatched junction bases: 10. The CDR3 DNA reads TGTGCCAGCAGCGGGGGGGCTAGCGGGGGCCTCACAGATACGCAGTATTTT. Encoded protein: CASSGGASGGLTDTQYF.